This TCR beta chain was sequenced for a study of beta chain features in type 1 diabetes. The overall study: Taken together, all samples contributed 95 million to 110 million examined sorted cells. General study results and limits: A moderate, significant TCRB CDR3 shortening appeared in type 1 diabetes across four CD4+ subsets. Insertions at VDJ junctions were less frequent in type 1 diabetes patients. These patients also deleted more nucleotides at the same junctions. Compared with healthy donors, patients appeared to share more similar naive, central memory and regulatory TCRB repertoires.

Of the isolated RNA, all was reverse transcribed, and so the sequenced material was expressed TCRB transcripts. Data came from immunoSEQ multiplex PCR; TCRdb stores just in-frame clones and leaves some out. The profile shows under 200,000 clones, about 8.1% of them singletons. This clone was seen a handful of times. Its antigen is unknown. J was trimmed by 3 bases and V by 4 bases; bases with no gene match: 10. This CDR3 has 16 amino acids. Germline V gives CDR1 SGHDT, CDR2 YYEEEE. The authors obtained over 95% purity in all sorted populations. The source is a woman younger than 35 with type 1 diabetes. The chain employs TRBV5-6 and TRBJ1-5, with 7 bases matching TRBD1. The sequencing sample was made of central memory CD4+ T cells from blood. The CDR3 region is CASSQASTGYNQPQHF. DNA for the CDR3: TGTGCCAGCAGCCAGGCCTCGACAGGGTACAATCAGCCCCAGCATTTT.